Below, 27 T cell receptor beta chains from the same sample are listed, as sequenced in a study of blood T cell repertoires in COVID-19. Measured with immunoSEQ multiplex PCR; TCRdb has only the in-frame clones, and not every one. The sample has roughly 80,000 clones, 65% to 90% seen once. The sequencing input was peripheral blood. Source of these receptors: a man of 80 years or more with acute or convalescent COVID-19.

The V and J genes are TRBV2 and TRBJ1-3; D not certain. This CDR3 contains 15 residues. The germline gives CDR1 SNHLY, CDR2 FYNNEI. The V gene lost 6 bases and the J gene lost 4 bases, with 16 bases spanning the gap. The CDR3 DNA reads TGTGCCAGCAGCCGCCGGAGGCCCGACGGAAACACCATATATTTT. Its translation is CASSRRRPDGNTIYF.

The V gene is TRBV28, the J gene TRBJ2-1; D is possibly TRBD2 (6 bases). Trimming shortened V by 5 bases and J by 0 bases, and 14 bases separated the two germline ends. Germline V gene data show CDR1 as MDHEN and CDR2 as SYDVKM. The length of the CDR3 is 16 residues. The CDR3 spells CASSALSGRSYNEQFF. The CDR3 DNA reads as TGTGCCAGCAGTGCACTTAGCGGCCGCTCCTACAATGAGCAGTTCTTC. Supplemented by reference TRBV28 and TRBJ2-1, the full variable domain reads DVKVTQSSRYLVKRTGEKVFLECVQDMDHENMFWYRQDPGLGLRLIYFSYDVKMKEKGDIPEGYSVSREKKERFSLILESASTNQTSMYLCASSALSGRSYNEQFFGPGTRLTVL.

The count of this clone is one. This chain links TRBV7-8 with TRBJ1-2; TRBD1 agrees at 8 bases. V was pared by 5 bases and J by 7 bases, with 6 bases of the junction left unmatched. Germline CDR1 SGHVS, CDR2 FQNEAQ. This CDR3 has 13 amino acids. The CDR3 loop is CASSPDRGGGYTF. The CDR3 DNA sequence: TGTGCCAGCAGCCCAGACAGGGGCGGTGGCTACACCTTC.

The chain joins TRBV30 to TRBJ2-3; TRBD2 aligns across 8 bases. CDR1 and CDR2 from the germline V gene are GTSNPN and SVGIG (reference sequence). The V segment lost 3 bases and the J segment 3 bases; nucleotides outside the gene matches: 5. CDR3 length equals 14 residues. CDR3 region: CAWRGGLETDTQYF. CDR3 coding DNA: TGTGCCTGGAGAGGGGGACTAGAGACAGATACGCAGTATTTT.

The gene calls are TRBV5-1 and TRBJ2-5, with D possibly being TRBD2 (6 bases). The ends were cut back, 8 bases at V and 5 bases at J, with 19 bases in the middle. CDR1 is SGHRS, CDR2 YFSETQ, per germline. CDR3 size: 14 residues. This CDR3 reads CASVGPAGRETQYF. The CDR3 DNA reads as TGCGCCAGTGTCGGACCCGCGGGACGGGAGACCCAGTACTTC.

The chain employs TRBV24-1 and TRBJ1-2; 7 nucleotides match TRBD1. Germline lookup yields CDR1 KGHDR and CDR2 SFDVKD. V shed 6 bases and J 3 bases; nucleotides not matched to a gene: 3. The CDR3 sequence is 13 residues long. CDR3 sequence (DNA): TGTGCCACCAGTAGACAGGGCGACTATGGCTACACCTTC. It translates to CATSRQGDYGYTF.

About this clone: As the CDR3 is not closed by the conserved phenylalanine or tryptophan, this likely results from a read error. The genes are TRBV10-3 and TRBJ2-7; perhaps TRBD1 as D (5 bases). There are 14 residues in the CDR3. From germline, CDR1 is ENHRY and CDR2 SYGVKD. Trimming removed 4 bases at V and 5 bases at J, with 15 bases between. The CDR3 coding sequence is TGTGCCATCAGTGGGGGCGGTCCCGTAGACGAGCAGTACCTC. Translated: CAISGGGPVDEQYL.

V and J are TRBV6-6 and TRBJ2-3; 7 nucleotides agree with TRBD2. The CDR3 consists of 16 residues. V shed 0 bases, J shed 4 bases, and the junction held 7 bases outside the gene matches. CDR1 is MNHNY, CDR2 SVGAGI, per germline (reference sequence). This CDR3 reads CASSYSGGGAPDTQYF. CDR3 sequence (DNA): TGTGCCAGCAGTTACTCGGGGGGAGGGGCCCCAGATACGCAGTATTTT.

This chain uses TRBV20-1 with TRBJ1-5, with D tentatively TRBD1 (5 bases). CDR1 is DFQATT, CDR2 SNEGSKA, per germline (reference sequence). The ends were cut back, 3 bases at V and 5 bases at J, with 14 bases in the middle. This CDR3 has 14 amino acids. CDR3 sequence (DNA): TGCAGTGCTAGTAAGGGGTTTGGAGATCAGCCCCAGCATTTT. It yields the protein CSASKGFGDQPQHF.

The V gene is TRBV24-1, the J gene TRBJ2-2; TRBD2 might be the D (6 bases). Trimming left V 4 bases short and J 6 bases short, with 14 bases between. The CDR3 loop spans 15 amino acids. Germline CDR1 and CDR2: KGHDR and SFDVKD. CDR3 in amino acids: CATSDPTSLAGELFF. CDR3 sequence (DNA): TGTGCCACCAGTGACCCCACTAGCTTAGCCGGGGAGCTGTTTTTT.

The rearrangement uses TRBV7-9 and TRBJ1-1, with D possibly being TRBD1 (6 bases). V dropped 5 bases and J dropped 3 bases, with 16 bases sitting between them. Germline CDR1 reads SEHNR; CDR2 reads FQNEAQ (reference sequence). The CDR3 is 15 residues long. The chain's CDR3 is CASSHRDQGYTEAFF. CDR3 nucleotides: TGTGCCAGCAGCCACAGGGACCAAGGGTACACTGAAGCTTTCTTT.

The chain links TRBV2 to TRBJ2-1, with D possibly matching TRBD2 (5 bases). Trimming took 9 bases from V and 9 from J, leaving 12 bases between them. CDR1 and CDR2 (germline): SNHLY, FYNNEI. The CDR3 is 11 amino acids. The CDR3 DNA reads as TGTGCCAGTTCCAAGGAGGCTGAGCAGTTCTTC. It codes for CASSKEAEQFF.

The chain joins TRBV19 to TRBJ2-5, with 8 bases that match TRBD1. This CDR3 spans 16 amino acids. Per germline, CDR1 LNHDA and CDR2 SQIVND (reference sequence). V lost 5 bases to trimming and J lost 1 base; unmatched junction nucleotides: 9. This CDR3 is CASSSETGDFQETQYF. CDR3 bases: TGTGCCAGTAGTTCCGAGACAGGGGACTTCCAAGAGACCCAGTACTTC.

The CDR3 DNA follows: TGTGCCAGCAGCCGTACGGGTCCACTGTTTTTT. Translating gives CASSRTGPLFF. The V call is TRBV3-1 (or the pseudogene TRBV3-2), the J call TRBJ1-4, with no clear D. CDR3 length: 11 residues. The V and J ends lost 4 bases and 13 bases respectively, with 10 bases between them. In germline, CDR1 is LGHDT, CDR2 YNNKEL (reference sequence).

V gene TRBV28 combines with J gene TRBJ2-7; 9 bases line up with TRBD2. The CDR3 contains 15 residues. CDR1 and CDR2 from the germline V gene are MDHEN and SYDVKM. Trimming at V came to 4 bases and at J to 7 bases, leaving 11 bases not matched to a gene. The CDR3 loop is CASSSAGSGRREQYF. CDR3 nucleotide sequence: TGTGCCAGCAGTTCGGCGGGTAGCGGGAGACGTGAGCAGTACTTC.

The chain has TRBV9 and TRBJ2-5; 9 nucleotides line up with TRBD2. This CDR3 comprises 15 residues. V lost 4 bases, J lost 2 bases, and 6 bases stayed unmatched. Germline V gene data show CDR1 as SGDLS and CDR2 as YYNGEE. The CDR3 protein is CASSPRTSEQETQYF. The CDR3 DNA sequence: TGTGCCAGCAGCCCACGGACTAGCGAGCAAGAGACCCAGTACTTC.

The chain combines TRBV28 with TRBJ1-4; TRBD1 agrees at 8 bases. CDR3 size: 15 residues. Looked up from germline, CDR1 is MDHEN and CDR2 is SYDVKM. V was pared by 5 bases and J by 7 bases, with 9 bases of the junction left unmatched. CDR3 sequence reads: CASSPGWTGSEKLFF. The CDR3 DNA reads TGTGCCAGCAGTCCAGGGTGGACAGGGAGTGAAAAACTGTTTTTT.

The V gene is TRBV30, the J gene TRBJ1-5; D unresolved. The CDR3 is 14 residues long. V was clipped by 4 bases and J by 0 bases, with 10 bases between them. Germline CDR1 and CDR2: GTSNPN and SVGIG (reference sequence). For the CDR3, the DNA is TGTGCCTGGACTCCATGGGCTAGCAATCAGCCCCAGCATTTT. This sequence encodes CAWTPWASNQPQHF.

The sample holds one count of this clone. The gene calls are TRBV6-5 and TRBJ1-4; D not certain. Germline V lookup: CDR1 MNHEY, CDR2 SVGAGI. Trimming took 0 bases from V and 5 from J, leaving 4 bases between them. The CDR3 extends over 13 amino acids. This CDR3 is CASSYSTNEKLFF. In DNA, the CDR3 is TGTGCCAGCAGTTACTCGACAAATGAAAAACTGTTTTTT.

The genes are TRBV29-1 and TRBJ2-3; tentative D call: TRBD2 (5 bases). Germline V gives CDR1 SQVTM, CDR2 ANQGSEA. The CDR3 runs to 12 residues. Trimming took 8 bases from V and 4 from J, leaving 13 bases between them. CDR3 coding DNA: TGCAGCATCAAAAGGAGGTCAGATACGCAGTATTTT. Translation: CSIKRRSDTQYF.

The CDR3 reads CASRKTMNTEAFF. CDR3 DNA: TGTGCCAGCAGAAAGACAATGAACACTGAAGCTTTCTTT. The rearrangement joins TRBV6-5 to TRBJ1-1; no definite D call. The CDR3 totals 13 residues. Trimming removed 6 bases at V and 0 bases at J, with 8 bases between. CDR1 and CDR2 from the germline V gene are MNHEY and SVGAGI.

This sequence joins TRBV2 and TRBJ2-7, with TRBD1 identical over 8 bases. The CDR3 runs to 15 residues. Trimming took 4 bases from V and 3 from J; bases not matched to a gene: 8. The germline V gene has CDR1 SNHLY and CDR2 FYNNEI. DNA for the CDR3: TGTGCCAGCAGTGTTTCGGCAGGGGGCGGCTACGAGCAGTACTTC. It codes for CASSVSAGGGYEQYF.

This clone has just a few counts. The rearrangement uses TRBV30 and TRBJ1-6, with 10 bases fitting TRBD1. Unmatched junction bases numbered 14, after V lost 0 bases and J lost 9 bases. The length of the CDR3 is 18 residues. Germline V lookup: CDR1 GTSNPN, CDR2 SVGIG (reference sequence). The CDR3 region has the DNA TGTGCCTGGAGTGTAATATCGTCTTGGACAGGGGGTGGTTCACCCCTCCACTTT. Translating it yields CAWSVISSWTGGGSPLHF.

The V gene is TRBV5-6, the J gene TRBJ2-7, with 11 bases that match TRBD2. V dropped 3 bases and J dropped 2; count of bases not matched to a gene: 4. CDR1 and CDR2 (germline): SGHDT, YYEEEE. This CDR3 is built from 15 residues. CDR3 sequence (DNA): TGTGCCAGCAGCTCCAAGGGACTAGCGGCCTACGAGCAGTACTTC. Its protein product is CASSSKGLAAYEQYF.

The V call is TRBV18, the J call TRBJ2-2, with TRBD1 identical over 12 bases. Germline CDR1 reads KGHSH; CDR2 reads LQKENI. The V and J ends lost 0 bases and 2 bases, in that order; junction bases with no gene match: 4. The CDR3 covers 18 residues. The CDR3: CASSPPGTGGLNTGELFF. Written as DNA, the CDR3 is TGTGCCAGCTCACCACCGGGGACAGGGGGCTTAAACACCGGGGAGCTGTTTTTT.

V and J are TRBV19 and TRBJ1-5; maybe TRBD1 (5 bases). CDR1 is LNHDA and CDR2 is SQIVND in the germline V gene (reference sequence). The V gene lost 6 bases and the J gene lost 1 base, with 13 bases spanning the gap. The CDR3 is 15 amino acids. The CDR3 protein is CASRGQKGSNQPQHF. The DNA of the CDR3 is TGTGCCAGTAGAGGACAAAAGGGGAGCAATCAGCCCCAGCATTTT.

The chain couples TRBV6-2 or TRBV6-3 to TRBJ1-2; 7 nucleotides align to TRBD1. Trimming removed 6 bases from V and 4 bases from J; junction bases left unmatched: 29. Looked up from germline, CDR1 is MNHEY and CDR2 is SVGEGT. CDR3 length equals 21 residues. As DNA, the CDR3 is TGTGCCAGCAGCTCCCGGGACAGTCCTATGGCTACCCCCAGGGAGTCCTATGGCTACACCTTC. Protein product: CASSSRDSPMATPRESYGYTF.